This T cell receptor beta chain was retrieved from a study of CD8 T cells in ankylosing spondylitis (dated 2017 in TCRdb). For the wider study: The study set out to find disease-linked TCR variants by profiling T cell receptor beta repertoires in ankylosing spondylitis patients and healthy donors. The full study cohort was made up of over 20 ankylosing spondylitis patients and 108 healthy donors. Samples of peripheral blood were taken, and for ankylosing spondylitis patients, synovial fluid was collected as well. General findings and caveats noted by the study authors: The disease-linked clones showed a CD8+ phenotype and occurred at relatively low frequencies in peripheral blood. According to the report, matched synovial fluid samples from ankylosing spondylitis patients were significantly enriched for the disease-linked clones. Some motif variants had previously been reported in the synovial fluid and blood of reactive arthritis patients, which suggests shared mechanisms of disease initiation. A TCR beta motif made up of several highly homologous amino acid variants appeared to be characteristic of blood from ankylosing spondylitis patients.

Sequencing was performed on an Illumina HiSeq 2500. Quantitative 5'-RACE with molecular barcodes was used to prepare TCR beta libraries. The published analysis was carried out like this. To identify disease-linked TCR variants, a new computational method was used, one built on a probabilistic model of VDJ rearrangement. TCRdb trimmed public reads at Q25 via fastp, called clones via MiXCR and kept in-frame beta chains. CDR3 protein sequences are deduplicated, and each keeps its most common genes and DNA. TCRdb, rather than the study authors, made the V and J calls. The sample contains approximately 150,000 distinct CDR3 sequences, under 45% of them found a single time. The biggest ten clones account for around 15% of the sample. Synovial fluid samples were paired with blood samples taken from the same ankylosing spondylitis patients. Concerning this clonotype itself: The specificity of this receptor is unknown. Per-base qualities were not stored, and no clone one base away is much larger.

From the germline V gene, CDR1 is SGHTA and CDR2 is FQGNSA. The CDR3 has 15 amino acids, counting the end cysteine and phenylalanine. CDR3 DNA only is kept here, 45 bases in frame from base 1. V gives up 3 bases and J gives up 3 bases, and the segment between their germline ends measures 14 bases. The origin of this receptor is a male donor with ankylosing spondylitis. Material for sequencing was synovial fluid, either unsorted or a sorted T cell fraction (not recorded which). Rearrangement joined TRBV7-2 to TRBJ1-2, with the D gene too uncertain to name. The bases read TGTGCCAGCAGCTTGTCAAGGCAGCGCGACTATGGCTACACCTTC. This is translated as CASSLSRQRDYGYTF.